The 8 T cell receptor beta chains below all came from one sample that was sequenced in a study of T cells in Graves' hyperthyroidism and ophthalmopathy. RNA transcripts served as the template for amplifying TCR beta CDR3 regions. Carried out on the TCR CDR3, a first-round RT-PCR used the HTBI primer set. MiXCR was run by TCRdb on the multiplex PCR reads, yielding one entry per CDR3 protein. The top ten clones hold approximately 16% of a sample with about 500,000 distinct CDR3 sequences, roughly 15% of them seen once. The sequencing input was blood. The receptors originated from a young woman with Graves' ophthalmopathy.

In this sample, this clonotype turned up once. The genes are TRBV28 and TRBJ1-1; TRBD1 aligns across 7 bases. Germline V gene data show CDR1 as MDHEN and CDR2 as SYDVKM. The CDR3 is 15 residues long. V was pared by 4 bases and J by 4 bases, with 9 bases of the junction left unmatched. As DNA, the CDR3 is TGTGCCAGCAGTTACCGACAGGGATTGAGCACTGAAGCTTTCTTT. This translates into CASSYRQGLSTEAFF.

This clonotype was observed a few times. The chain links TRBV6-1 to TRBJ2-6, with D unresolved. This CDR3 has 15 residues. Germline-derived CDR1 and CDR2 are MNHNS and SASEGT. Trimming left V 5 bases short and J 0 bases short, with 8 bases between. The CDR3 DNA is TGTGCCAGCAGTTGCCTACTCTCTGGGGCCAACGTCCTGACTTTC. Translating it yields CASSCLLSGANVLTF.

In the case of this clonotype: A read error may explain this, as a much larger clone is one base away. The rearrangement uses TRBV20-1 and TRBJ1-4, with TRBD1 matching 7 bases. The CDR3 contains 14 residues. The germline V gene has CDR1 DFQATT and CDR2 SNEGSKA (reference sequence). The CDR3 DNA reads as TGCAGTGCTGCCCGCACAGGGGTTTCGGAAAGACTGTTTTTT. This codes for CSAARTGVSERLFF.

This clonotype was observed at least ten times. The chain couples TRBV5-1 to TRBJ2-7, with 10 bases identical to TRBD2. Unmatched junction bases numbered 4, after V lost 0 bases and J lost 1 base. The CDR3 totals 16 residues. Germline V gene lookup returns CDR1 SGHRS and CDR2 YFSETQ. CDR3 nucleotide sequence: TGCGCCAGCAGCTTGGCGCTAGCGGGAGAATCCTACGAGCAGTACTTC. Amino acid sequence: CASSLALAGESYEQYF.

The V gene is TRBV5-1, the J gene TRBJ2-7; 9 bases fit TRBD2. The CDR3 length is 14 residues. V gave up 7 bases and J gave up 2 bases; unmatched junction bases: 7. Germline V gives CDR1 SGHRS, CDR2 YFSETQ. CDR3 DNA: TGCGCCAGCTCGGGACTAGCCGGGACCTACGAGCAGTACTTC. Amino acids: CASSGLAGTYEQYF.

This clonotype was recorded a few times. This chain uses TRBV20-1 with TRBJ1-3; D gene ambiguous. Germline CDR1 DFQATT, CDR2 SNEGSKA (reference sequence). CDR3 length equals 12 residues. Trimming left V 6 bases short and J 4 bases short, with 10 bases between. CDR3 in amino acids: CSAEELGNTIYF. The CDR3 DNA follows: TGCAGTGCCGAGGAACTCGGAAACACCATATATTTT.

CDR3 in amino acids: CASSHLRQGPQETQYF. The CDR3 DNA follows: TGTGCCAGCAGCCATCTACGCCAGGGACCCCAAGAGACCCAGTACTTC. The V gene is TRBV14, the J gene TRBJ2-5; D is tentatively TRBD1 or TRBD2 (5 bases each). This CDR3 has 16 residues. Germline-derived CDR1 and CDR2 are SGHDN and FVKESK. V gave up 3 bases and J gave up 1 base, with 15 bases separating them.

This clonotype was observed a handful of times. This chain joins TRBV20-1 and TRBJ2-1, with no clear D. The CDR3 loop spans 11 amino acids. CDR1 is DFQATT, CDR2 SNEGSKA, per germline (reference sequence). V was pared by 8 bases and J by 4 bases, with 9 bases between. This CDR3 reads CSLNSYNEQFF. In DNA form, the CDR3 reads TGCAGTTTAAACAGTTACAATGAGCAGTTCTTC.